Here is one T cell receptor (beta chain) with its context. The data are from a study of cytomegalovirus exposure and HLA in healthy donors. This CDR3 is built from 15 residues. J was trimmed by 3 bases and V by 5 bases; bases with no gene match: 7. Germline CDR1 reads LNHDA; CDR2 reads SQIVND (reference sequence). The PCR used 60 Vbeta and 13 Jbeta primers. The repertoire was sequenced with immunoSEQ multiplex PCR; TCRdb's copy has only in-frame clones and lacks some. Among around 130,000 clones listed, roughly 84% were seen once. The rearrangement uses TRBV19 and TRBJ1-1; TRBD1 agrees at 9 bases. This receptor was obtained from a woman aged 18-35 years in good health and CMV-seropositive. The sequenced material came from PBMCs. This CDR3 reads CASSQQGARYTEAFF. The CDR3 region has the DNA TGTGCCAGTAGTCAACAGGGGGCGCGATACACTGAAGCTTTCTTT.